The text below deals with one T cell receptor (beta chain). Its antigen target is currently unknown. No per-base quality is available; no much larger clone lies one base away. The entry originates in a study of identical twins (dated by TCRdb to the mid-2010s). Turning to the overall study: To test whether fetal clonotypes persist, this study deep-sequenced TCR alpha and beta repertoires from monozygotic twins, from unrelated adults of various ages, and from cord blood. To rule out contamination, replicate twin experiments were performed at different times with different library preparation protocols.

Broad study findings and their caveats: Because the same donors could not be followed over many years, the conclusions relied on cross-sectional statistical analysis. In monozygotic twins, recombination models systematically underestimated out-of-frame TCR alpha sharing, but the models matched the sharing seen between unrelated individuals. Abundant cord blood beta clonotypes carried fewer insertions; young adult naive repertoires showed a weaker similar trend, while memory repertoires showed none. Zero-insertion analyses could be partly confounded by invariant T cells such as MAIT and iNKT, although diverse VJ usage argued against such confounding for most clonotypes. Compared with coincidental sharing between unrelated individuals, out-of-frame TCR alpha sequences shared between twins showed an excess of sequences with low generation probability. The excess sharing between twins in beta out-of-frame sequences was weaker because fewer shared sequences reduced the signal-to-noise ratio.

Counted from cysteine to phenylalanine, this CDR3 has 13 amino acids. The sequence is cut down to CDR3 DNA, 39 bases in frame from base 1. V loses 5 bases of germline sequence and J loses 0 bases, and the interval between the two ends is 10 bases. CDR1 and CDR2 were assigned from the germline V gene (reference sequence) as DFQATT and SNEGSKA. Only healthy Caucasian donors were included. Miltenyi CD45RO+ enrichment and human naive T-cell isolation kits were used to isolate memory (CD45RO+) and naive T cells from PBMC. The library was prepared using 5' RACE. The sequencer listed for this sample is Illumina HiSeq 2000. A universal primer binding site was introduced by template switching, and a unique molecular identifier was present in the final cDNA, enabling accurate counting of TCR cDNA molecules. First-strand cDNA for TCR alpha and beta chains was synthesized from specific primers in the conserved constant-segment region. To control for contamination, every cDNA library carried two barcodes: a SMART-Mk sample barcode plus Illumina barcodes. Two successive PCR steps introduced TruSeq adapter sequences along with Illumina sample barcodes. The TCR alpha and beta cDNA libraries were sequenced on the Illumina HiSeq platform using custom primers. In the authors' own workflow: Raw reads were processed with MiGEC to extract unique molecular identifiers, and MiXCR was used to determine CDR3 positions. For each individual, recombination models were inferred using an EM algorithm with the repgenHMM and IGoR tools. The analysis of shared clonotypes was done with the tcR package in R, with sharing normalized by the product of cloneset sizes. To study raw recombination free of thymic and clonal selection effects, out-of-frame nonproductive sequences were analyzed. TCRdb reran the public reads through fastp at Q25 and MiXCR, keeping productive beta chains. CDR3 protein sequences are deduplicated, and each keeps its most common genes and DNA. Here the V and J calls rest on TCRdb's processing, not on the authors' analysis. This sample is represented by about 200,000 distinct CDR3 sequences; roughly a tenth of them were singletons. The top ten clones comprise 8% to 10% of the sample.

The sequence is built from TRBV20-1 and TRBJ2-5, with the D gene not confidently named. This receptor was identified in a middle-aged man in good health. Sample: memory T cells sorted from blood. Per the publication, the cell subset or site label means: CD45RO+ enriched T cells. The DNA sequence follows: TGCAGTGCTTCCCGGGCGGACCAAGAGACCCAGTACTTC. Its protein reads: CSASRADQETQYF.